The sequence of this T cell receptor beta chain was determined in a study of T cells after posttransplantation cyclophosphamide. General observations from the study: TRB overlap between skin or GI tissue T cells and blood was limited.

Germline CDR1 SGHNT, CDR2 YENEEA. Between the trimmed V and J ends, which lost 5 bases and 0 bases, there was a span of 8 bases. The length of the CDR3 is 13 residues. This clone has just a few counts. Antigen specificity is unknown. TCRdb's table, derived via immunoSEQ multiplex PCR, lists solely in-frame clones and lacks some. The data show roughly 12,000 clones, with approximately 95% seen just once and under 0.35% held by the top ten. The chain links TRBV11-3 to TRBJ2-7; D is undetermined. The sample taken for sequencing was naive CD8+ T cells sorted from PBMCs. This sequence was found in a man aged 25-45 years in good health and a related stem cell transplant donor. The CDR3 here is CASSAVSSYEQYF. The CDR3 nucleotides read TGTGCCAGCAGCGCGGTCAGCTCCTACGAGCAGTACTTC.